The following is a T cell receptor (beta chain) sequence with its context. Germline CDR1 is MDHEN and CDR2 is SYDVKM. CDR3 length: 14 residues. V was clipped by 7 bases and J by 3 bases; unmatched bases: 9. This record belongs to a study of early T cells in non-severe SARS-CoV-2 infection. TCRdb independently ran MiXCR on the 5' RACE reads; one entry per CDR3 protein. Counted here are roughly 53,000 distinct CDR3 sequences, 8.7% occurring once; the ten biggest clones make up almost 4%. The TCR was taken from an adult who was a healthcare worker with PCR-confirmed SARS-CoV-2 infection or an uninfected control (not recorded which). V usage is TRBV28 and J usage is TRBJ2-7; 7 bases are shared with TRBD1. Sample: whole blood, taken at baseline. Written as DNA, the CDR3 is TGTGCCAGCAACCTCCCGGGACAGATCTACGAGCAGTACTTC. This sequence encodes CASNLPGQIYEQYF.